A selection of T cell receptor beta chains follows, all from one sample in a study of T cells in localized non-small cell lung cancer. The data were produced by immunoSEQ multiplex PCR, yet TCRdb's version contains in-frame clones alone and is incomplete. The sample includes about 16,000 clones, almost 85% of them seen just once. Sequences were derived from peripheral blood, sampled before any cancer treatment. All receptors come from a male donor older than 55 with stage I lung adenocarcinoma. Both conserved end residues are part of each CDR3. D genes are given only for firm matches. For some rows the clone size is stated as once, few or many, or as a class when expanded; others skip it.

- | TRBD1 | TRBJ2-5 | TRBV18 | TGTGCCAGCACTCCAGGGGGAAAACGAGAGACCCAGTACTTC | CASTPGGKRETQYF
- | TRBD1 | TRBJ1-1 | TRBV19 | TGTGCCAGTAGTATCTTGGGACAGGTGAACACTGAAGCTTTCTTT | CASSILGQVNTEAFF
- | - | TRBJ2-2 | TRBV6-6 | TGTGCCAGCAGTCCCACCGGGGAGCTGTTTTTT | CASSPTGELFF
- | TRBD2 | TRBJ2-7 | TRBV9 | TGTGCCAGCAGCCCCGCTAGCGGGAGGGCTGACGAGCAGTACTTC | CASSPASGRADEQYF
- | - | TRBJ2-3 | TRBV30 | TGTGCCTGGAGCGCAGACCCCGCCTCCACAGATACGCAGTATTTT | CAWSADPASTDTQYF
few | - | TRBJ1-5 | TRBV30 | TGTGCCTGGAGTGCTAATATTCCCGGGTTGACTAATCAGCCCCAGCATTTT | CAWSANIPGLTNQPQHF
- | - | TRBJ2-3 | TRBV7-3 | TGTGCCAGCAGGCCGACAGGACGAGATACGCAGTATTTT | CASRPTGRDTQYF
- | TRBD2 | TRBJ2-7 | TRBV11-2 | TGTGCCAGCAGCTTAGCTAGCGGGAGAGTTTACGAGCAGTACTTC | CASSLASGRVYEQYF
- | - | TRBJ2-7 | TRBV9 | TGTGCCAGCAGCGTAGGGGAATCGGGATACGAGCAGTACTTC | CASSVGESGYEQYF
- | - | TRBJ2-3 | TRBV4-1 | TGCGCCAGCAGCCAAGATAGGCGCGGGGGCACCACAGATACGCAGTATTTT | CASSQDRRGGTTDTQYF
- | - | TRBJ2-5 | TRBV7-6 | TGTGCCAGCAGCTTAGGGCAGCAAGAGACCCAGTACTTC | CASSLGQQETQYF
- | - | TRBJ2-7 | TRBV4-3 | TGCGCCAGCAGCGAAGGACTTAGAGCCGGCTTCAGGTACTTC | CASSEGLRAGFRYF
- | - | TRBJ2-7 | TRBV15 | TGTGCCACCAGCAGAGAAGGGGTGTCTTACGAGCAGTACTTC | CATSREGVSYEQYF
few | TRBD2 | TRBJ2-1 | TRBV2 | TGTGCCAGCAGCGGGGGACTAGCTGGCAATGAGCAGTTCTTC | CASSGGLAGNEQFF
few | - | TRBJ2-3 | TRBV11-2 | TGTGCCAGCAGCTTCGAGAGCCTCACAGATACGCAGTATTTT | CASSFESLTDTQYF
once | TRBD2 | TRBJ2-7 | TRBV5-1 | TGCGCCAGCAGCTTGAATACGGTAGGAGGACTAGCGGGTACGTGGCAGTACTTC | CASSLNTVGGLAGTWQYF
- | - | TRBJ2-7 | TRBV30 | TGTGCCTGGAGTGTCGTCGGGCCTACCTACGAGCAGTACTTC | CAWSVVGPTYEQYF
few | TRBD1 | TRBJ1-4 | TRBV7-9 | TGTGCCAGCAGCTTGGCGGACAGGGCTGAAAAACTGTTTTTT | CASSLADRAEKLFF
- | TRBD1 | TRBJ2-3 | TRBV30 | TGTGCCTGGAGTGTGGGACAGGGGGCAGGGGATACGCAGTATTTT | CAWSVGQGAGDTQYF
- | - | TRBJ1-1 | TRBV2 | TGTGCCAGCGGGGACCTGAACACTGAAGCTTTCTTT | CASGDLNTEAFF
- | - | TRBJ2-2 | TRBV19 | TGTGCCAGTATAGGACTGCACCGGGAGCTGTTTTTT | CASIGLHRELFF
- | - | TRBJ2-5 | TRBV5-1 | TGCGCCAGCAGCTTGGTGGGTGAGACCCAGTACTTC | CASSLVGETQYF
- | - | TRBJ1-4 | TRBV7-9 | TGTGCCAGCAGCTTAGGAGGGGCGTTCGACGAAAAACTGTTTTTT | CASSLGGAFDEKLFF
- | - | TRBJ2-7 | TRBV7-9 | TGTGCCAGCCGCGCAGGAGGGGGCAGCTACGAGCAGTACTTC | CASRAGGGSYEQYF
- | - | TRBJ1-6 | TRBV19 | TGTGCCAGTAGTAGAGGGGGGTTCTCACGTATAGGCGATTCACCCCTCCACTTT | CASSRGGFSRIGDSPLHF
- | - | TRBJ1-5 | TRBV19 | TGTGCCAGTAGTATAGGGCCAGGTCAGGGAGAGAGCAATCAGCCCCAGCATTTT | CASSIGPGQGESNQPQHF
- | - | TRBJ1-2 | TRBV5-6 | TGTGCCAGCAGCTTTACCAGGGAAGGCTACACCTTC | CASSFTREGYTF
once | - | TRBJ2-7 | TRBV6-9 | TGTGCCAGCAGTTACTCAGGGTCCGAGCAGTACTTC | CASSYSGSEQYF
few | - | TRBJ1-1 | TRBV19 | TGTGCCAGTAGTACTCCCTCCTTGAACACTGAAGCTTTCTTT | CASSTPSLNTEAFF